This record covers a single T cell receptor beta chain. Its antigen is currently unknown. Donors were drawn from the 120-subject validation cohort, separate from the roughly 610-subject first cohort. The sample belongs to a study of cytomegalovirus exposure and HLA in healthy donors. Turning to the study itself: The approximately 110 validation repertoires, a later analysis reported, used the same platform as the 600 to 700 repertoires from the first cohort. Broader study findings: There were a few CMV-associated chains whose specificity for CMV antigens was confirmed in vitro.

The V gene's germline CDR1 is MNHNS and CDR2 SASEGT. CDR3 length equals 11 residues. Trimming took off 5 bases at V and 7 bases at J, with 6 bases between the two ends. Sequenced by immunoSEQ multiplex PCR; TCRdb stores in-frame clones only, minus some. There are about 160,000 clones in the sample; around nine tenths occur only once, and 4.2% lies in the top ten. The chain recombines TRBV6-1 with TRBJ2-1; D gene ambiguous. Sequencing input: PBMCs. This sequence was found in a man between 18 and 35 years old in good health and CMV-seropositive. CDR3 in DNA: TGTGCCAGCAGTCATAGAAATGAGCAGTTCTTC. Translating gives CASSHRNEQFF.